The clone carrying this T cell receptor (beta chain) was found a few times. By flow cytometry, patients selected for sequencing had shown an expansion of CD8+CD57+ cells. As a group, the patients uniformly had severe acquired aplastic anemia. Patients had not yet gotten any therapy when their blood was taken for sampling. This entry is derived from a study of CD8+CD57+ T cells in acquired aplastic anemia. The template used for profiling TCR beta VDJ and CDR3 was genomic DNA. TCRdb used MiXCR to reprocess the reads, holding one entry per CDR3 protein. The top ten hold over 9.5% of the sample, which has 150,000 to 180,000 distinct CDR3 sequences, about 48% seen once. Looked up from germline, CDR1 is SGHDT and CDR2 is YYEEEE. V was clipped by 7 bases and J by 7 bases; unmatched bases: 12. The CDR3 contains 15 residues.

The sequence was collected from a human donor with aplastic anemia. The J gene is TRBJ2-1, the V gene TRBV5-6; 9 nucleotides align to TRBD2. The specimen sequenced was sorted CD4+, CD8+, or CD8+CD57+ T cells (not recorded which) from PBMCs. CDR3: CASWAGAGGSNEQFF. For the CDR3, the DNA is TGTGCCAGCTGGGCCGGGGCGGGGGGGTCTAATGAGCAGTTCTTC.